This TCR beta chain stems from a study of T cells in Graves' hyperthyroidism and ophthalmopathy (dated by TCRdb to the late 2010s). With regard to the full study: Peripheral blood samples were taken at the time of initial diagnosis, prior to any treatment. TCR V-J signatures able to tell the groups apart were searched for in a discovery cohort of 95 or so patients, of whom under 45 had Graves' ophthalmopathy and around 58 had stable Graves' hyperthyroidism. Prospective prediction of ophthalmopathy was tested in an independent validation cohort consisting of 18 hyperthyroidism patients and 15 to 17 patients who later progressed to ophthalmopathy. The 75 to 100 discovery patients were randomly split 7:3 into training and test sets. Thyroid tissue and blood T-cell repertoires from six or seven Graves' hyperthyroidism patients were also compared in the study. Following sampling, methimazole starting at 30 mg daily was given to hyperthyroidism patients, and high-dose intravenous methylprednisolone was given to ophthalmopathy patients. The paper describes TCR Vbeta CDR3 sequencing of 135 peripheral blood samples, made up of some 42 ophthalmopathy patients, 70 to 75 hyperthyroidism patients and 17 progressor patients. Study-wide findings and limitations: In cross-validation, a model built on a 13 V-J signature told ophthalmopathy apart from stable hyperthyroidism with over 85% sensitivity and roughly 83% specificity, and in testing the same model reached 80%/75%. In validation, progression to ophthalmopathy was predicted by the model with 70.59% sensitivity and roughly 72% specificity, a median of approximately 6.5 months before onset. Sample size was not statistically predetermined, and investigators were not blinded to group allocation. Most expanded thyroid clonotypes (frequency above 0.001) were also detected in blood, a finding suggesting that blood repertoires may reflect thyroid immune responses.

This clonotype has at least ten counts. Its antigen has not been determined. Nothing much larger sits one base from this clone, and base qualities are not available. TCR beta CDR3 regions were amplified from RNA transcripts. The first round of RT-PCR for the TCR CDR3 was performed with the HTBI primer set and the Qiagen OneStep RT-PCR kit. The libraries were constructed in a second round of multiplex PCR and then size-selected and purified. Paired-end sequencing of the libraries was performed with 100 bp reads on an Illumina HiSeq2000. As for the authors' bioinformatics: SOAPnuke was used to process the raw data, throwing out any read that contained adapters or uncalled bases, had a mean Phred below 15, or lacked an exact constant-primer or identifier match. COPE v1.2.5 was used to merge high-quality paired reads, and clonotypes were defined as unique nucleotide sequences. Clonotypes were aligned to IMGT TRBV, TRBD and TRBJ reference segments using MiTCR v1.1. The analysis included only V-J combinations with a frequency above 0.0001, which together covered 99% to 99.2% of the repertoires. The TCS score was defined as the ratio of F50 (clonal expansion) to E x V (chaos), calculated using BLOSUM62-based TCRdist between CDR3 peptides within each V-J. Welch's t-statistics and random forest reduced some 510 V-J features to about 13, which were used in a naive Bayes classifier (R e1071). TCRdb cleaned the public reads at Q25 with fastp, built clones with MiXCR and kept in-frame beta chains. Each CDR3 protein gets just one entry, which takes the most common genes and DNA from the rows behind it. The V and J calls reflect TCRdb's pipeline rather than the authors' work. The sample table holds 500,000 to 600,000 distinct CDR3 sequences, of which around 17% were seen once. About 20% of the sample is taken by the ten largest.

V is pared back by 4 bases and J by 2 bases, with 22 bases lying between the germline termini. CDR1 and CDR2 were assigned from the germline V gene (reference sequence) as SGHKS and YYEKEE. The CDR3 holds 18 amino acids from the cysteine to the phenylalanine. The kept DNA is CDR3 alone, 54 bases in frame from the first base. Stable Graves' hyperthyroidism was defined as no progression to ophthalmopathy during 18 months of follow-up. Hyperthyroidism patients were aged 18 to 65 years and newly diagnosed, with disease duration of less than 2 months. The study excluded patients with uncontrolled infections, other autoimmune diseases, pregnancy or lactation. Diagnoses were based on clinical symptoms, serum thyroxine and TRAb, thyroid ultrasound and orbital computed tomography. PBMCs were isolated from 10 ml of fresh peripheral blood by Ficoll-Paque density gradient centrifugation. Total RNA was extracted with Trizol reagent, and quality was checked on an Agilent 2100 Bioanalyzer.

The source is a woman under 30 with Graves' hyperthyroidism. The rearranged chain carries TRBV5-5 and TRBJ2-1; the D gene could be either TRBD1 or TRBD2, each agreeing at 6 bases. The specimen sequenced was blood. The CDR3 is CASSLGASAEITYNEQFF. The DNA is TGTGCCAGCAGCCTGGGGGCTAGCGCAGAGATCACCTACAATGAGCAGTTCTTC. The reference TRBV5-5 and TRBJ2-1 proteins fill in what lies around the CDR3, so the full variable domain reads DAGVTQSPTHLIKTRGQQVTLRCSPISGHKSVSWYQQVLGQGPQFIFQYYEKEERGRGNFPDRFSARQFPNYSSELNVNALLLGDSALYLCASSLGASAEITYNEQFFGPGTRLTVL.